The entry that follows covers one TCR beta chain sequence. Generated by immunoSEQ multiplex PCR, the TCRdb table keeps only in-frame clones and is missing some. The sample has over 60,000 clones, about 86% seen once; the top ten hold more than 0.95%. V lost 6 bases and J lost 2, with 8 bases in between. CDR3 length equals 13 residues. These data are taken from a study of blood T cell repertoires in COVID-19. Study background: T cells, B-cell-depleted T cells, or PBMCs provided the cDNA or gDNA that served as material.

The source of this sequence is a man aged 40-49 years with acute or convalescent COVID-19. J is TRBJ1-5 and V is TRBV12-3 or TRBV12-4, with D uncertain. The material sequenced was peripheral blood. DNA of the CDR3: TGTGCCAGCAGCAACGGGGGCAATCAGCCCCAGCATTTT. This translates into CASSNGGNQPQHF.